The 8 T cell receptor beta chains below were found in one sample sequenced in a study of T cells in localized non-small cell lung cancer. Using immunoSEQ multiplex PCR, the repertoire was profiled, and TCRdb retains in-frame clones only, with some absent. The repertoire includes tens of thousands of clones, more than 75% of them detected once, and about a third sits in the top ten. Specimen: PBMCs, collected before any cancer treatment. The receptors were gathered from a woman aged 40-75 years with stage II squamous cell lung carcinoma.

V is TRBV2 and J is TRBJ2-1, with 12 bases fitting TRBD1. J gave up 7 bases and V 6 bases, and 7 bases lay outside the gene matches. The germline gives CDR1 SNHLY, CDR2 FYNNEI. The CDR3 loop spans 15 amino acids. The CDR3 protein is CASRPGQGARNEQFF. CDR3 nucleotide sequence: TGTGCCAGCAGACCGGGACAGGGGGCGCGGAATGAGCAGTTCTTC.

The genes are TRBV6-6 and TRBJ2-1; D is uncertain. Germline V gives CDR1 MNHNY, CDR2 SVGAGI (reference sequence). The CDR3 runs 15 residues. V was trimmed by 2 bases and J by 0 bases, leaving 8 bases between them. CDR3 sequence (DNA): TGTGCCAGCAGTTACGGCTACCTCTCCTACAATGAGCAGTTCTTC. Encoded protein: CASSYGYLSYNEQFF.

The chain has TRBV6-6 and TRBJ1-5, with 8 nucleotides matching TRBD1. This CDR3 is 14 amino acids long. J gave up 7 bases and V 5 bases, and 7 bases lay outside the gene matches. Per the germline V gene, CDR1 is MNHNY and CDR2 is SVGAGI (reference sequence). The DNA for the CDR3 is TGTGCCAGCAGTAGGGCAGGGGGCGGGCAGCCCCAGCATTTT. This encodes CASSRAGGGQPQHF.

The V and J genes are TRBV4-2 and TRBJ1-5, with D maybe TRBD1 (6 bases). The CDR3 has 17 amino acids. Trimming pared 1 base from V and 7 bases from J, leaving 20 bases between. Germline loops: CDR1 LGHNA, CDR2 YNFKEQ. CDR3 nucleotide sequence: TGTGCCAGCAGCCAAGGCGGGGTCGGGGGGGCTGGGCAGCCCCAGCATTTT. Its translation: CASSQGGVGGAGQPQHF.

This chain connects TRBV6-5 to TRBJ2-3; 8 bases map to TRBD2. V trimming: 2 bases; J trimming: 5 bases; junction bases outside the gene matches: 3. The CDR3 is 14 residues long. Germline V gene data show CDR1 as MNHEY and CDR2 as SVGAGI. As DNA, the CDR3 is TGTGCCAGCAGTTACAGCAGCGGGAGAGATACGCAGTATTTT. Protein: CASSYSSGRDTQYF.

The chain is built from TRBV9 and TRBJ2-7; 12 nucleotides agree with TRBD2. V lost 0 bases and J lost 7; bases outside the gene matches: 2. Germline-derived CDR1 and CDR2 are SGDLS and YYNGEE. The CDR3 loop spans 14 amino acids. This CDR3 reads CASSVGLAGEEQYF. CDR3 DNA sequence: TGTGCCAGCAGCGTAGGACTAGCGGGAGAAGAGCAGTACTTC. The variable domain in full, completed from reference TRBV9 and TRBJ2-7, reads DSGVTQTPKHLITATGQRVTLRCSPRSGDLSVYWYQQSLDQGLQFLIQYYNGEERAKGNILERFSAQQFPDLHSELNLSSLELGDSALYFCASSVGLAGEEQYFGPGTRLTVT.

There are a few counts of this clone. The chain recombines TRBV19 with TRBJ1-1; TRBD1 is a possible D gene (5 bases). Trimming pared 1 base from V and 0 bases from J, leaving 15 bases between. The CDR3 totals 17 residues. From germline, CDR1 is LNHDA and CDR2 SQIVND (reference sequence). DNA of the CDR3: TGTGCCAGTAGTATAGGCACAGGAGACTACATGAACACTGAAGCTTTCTTT. Translating gives CASSIGTGDYMNTEAFF. Based on the CDR3 plus reference TRBV19 and TRBJ1-1, the full variable domain is DGGITQSPKYLFRKEGQNVTLSCEQNLNHDAMYWYRQDPGQGLRLIYYSQIVNDFQKGDIAEGYSVSREKKESFPLTVTSAQKNPTAFYLCASSIGTGDYMNTEAFFGQGTRLTVV.

V usage is TRBV28 and J usage is TRBJ2-2, with D possibly being TRBD1 or TRBD2 (5 bases each). The V and J ends lost 6 bases and 1 base respectively, with 12 bases between them. CDR1 is MDHEN and CDR2 is SYDVKM in the germline V gene. This CDR3 spans 15 amino acids. DNA of the CDR3: TGTGCCAGCAGAGGGGAGACAGTGAACACCGGGGAGCTGTTTTTT. Amino acids: CASRGETVNTGELFF.